The clone carrying this TCR beta chain was picked up many times. Per germline, CDR1 SGDLS and CDR2 YYNGEE. The CDR3 sequence is 12 residues long. V was trimmed by 4 bases and J by 13 bases, leaving 15 bases between them. Using a J-beta primer mix together with a sample-barcoded 5' primer, a second PCR was run for roughly 7 to 12 cycles. TCRdb reprocessed the 5' RACE reads with MiXCR, giving one entry per CDR3 protein. This table holds approximately 360,000 distinct CDR3 sequences, roughly half found once. These data are taken from a study of blood T cells in healthy people across ages. Source material: blood. This chain joins TRBV9 and TRBJ2-1, with D maybe TRBD2 (6 bases). The origin of this receptor is a man in his 60s in good health. The CDR3 here is CASSWTGDSQFF. The CDR3 DNA is TGTGCCAGCAGCTGGACCGGGGACTCCCAGTTCTTC.